The 2 T cell receptor beta chains reported below all come from one sample, sequenced in a study of Graves' ophthalmopathy and Graves' hyperthyroidism. Using RNA transcripts, the TCR beta CDR3 regions were amplified. Investigators did first-round RT-PCR with HTBI primers, then second-round multiplex PCR. TCRdb reprocessed the multiplex PCR reads via MiXCR and lists one record per CDR3 protein. The sample records around 670,000 distinct CDR3 sequences, 40% being singletons. Sample: peripheral blood. These receptors all stem from an adult man with Graves' ophthalmopathy.

With regard to this clonotype: With a much larger clone just one base away, this may be a read error. V gene TRBV5-6 combines with J gene TRBJ1-1, with D perhaps TRBD1 (5 bases). V lost 1 base and J lost 11, with 12 bases in between. This CDR3 is built from 12 residues. Per germline, CDR1 SGHDT and CDR2 YYEEEE. In DNA form, the CDR3 reads TGTGCCAGCAGCTTGAGCGCCTGGGACGCTTTCTTT. It yields the protein CASSLSAWDAFF.

In this sample, this clonotype turned up a few times. The chain joins TRBV19 to TRBJ2-7; a possible D gene is TRBD1 (6 bases). Germline loops: CDR1 LNHDA, CDR2 SQIVND (reference sequence). The CDR3 is 12 amino acids. Trimming shortened V by 8 bases and J by 6 bases, and 14 bases separated the two germline ends. In DNA form, the CDR3 reads TGTGCCAGTTCCAGGGGTTTGACCGAGCAGTACTTC. This encodes CASSRGLTEQYF.